The 21 T cell receptor beta chains in this list originate from one sample, sequenced in a study of response to subunit inactivated influenza vaccine. A single record per CDR3 protein comes from TCRdb applying MiXCR to the RT-PCR reads. The sample has 500,000 or so distinct CDR3 sequences; approximately 16% are singletons. Here the sequenced sample was CD4+ T cells sorted from PBMCs, taken less than 25 months after vaccination. The source of these receptors is a man in his fifties or sixties who received an inactivated influenza vaccine.

This clonotype was counted many times. V gene TRBV29-1 combines with J gene TRBJ2-3, with 12 bases matching TRBD2. This CDR3 comprises 13 residues. V gave up 6 bases and J gave up 10 bases; unmatched junction bases: 8. Looked up from germline, CDR1 is SQVTM and CDR2 is ANQGSEA. Written as DNA, the CDR3 is TGCAGCGTCGCCTGGACTAGCGGGGAGGCGCAGTATTTT. Amino acids: CSVAWTSGEAQYF.

The CDR3 loop reads CSASTYGEKLFF. CDR3 coding DNA: TGCAGTGCCTCCACTTATGGGGAAAAACTGTTTTTT. The V call is TRBV20-1, the J call TRBJ1-4; D gene ambiguous. Germline V gives CDR1 DFQATT, CDR2 SNEGSKA (reference sequence). Trimming pared 6 bases from V and 8 bases from J, leaving 13 bases between. The CDR3 is made up of 12 amino acids.

This clonotype was counted between two and nine times. The chain carries TRBV20-1 and TRBJ2-3, with TRBD1 matching over 9 bases. From germline, CDR1 is DFQATT and CDR2 SNEGSKA (reference sequence). Trimming at V came to 5 bases and at J to 5 bases, leaving 8 bases not matched to a gene. The CDR3 runs 14 residues. DNA of the CDR3: TGCAGTGCTTCTTCCGGGACAGGGTTAGATACGCAGTATTTT. Encoded protein: CSASSGTGLDTQYF.

V usage is TRBV10-3 and J usage is TRBJ2-2; 9 bases line up with TRBD1. This CDR3 has 17 residues. The ends lost 0 bases at V and 4 bases at J; junction bases unmatched: 6. CDR1 is ENHRY, CDR2 SYGVKD, per germline. CDR3 residues: CAISESVGTGITGELFF. The CDR3 DNA sequence: TGTGCCATCAGTGAGTCAGTTGGGACAGGGATCACCGGGGAGCTGTTTTTT.

This clonotype came up a few times. This rearrangement joins TRBV2 to TRBJ2-3; D gene ambiguous. V was clipped by 4 bases and J by 0 bases, with 11 bases between them. The CDR3 contains 15 residues. Germline V gene sequence: CDR1 SNHLY, CDR2 FYNNEI. CDR3 protein: CASSGETSSTDTQYF. CDR3 in DNA: TGTGCCAGCAGTGGAGAGACCTCTAGCACAGATACGCAGTATTTT.

At least ten counts were recorded for this clonotype. The chain recombines TRBV12-3 or TRBV12-4 with TRBJ2-1; the D gene could be TRBD1 or TRBD2 (5 bases each). This CDR3 region has 15 residues. V was trimmed by 6 bases and J by 4 bases, leaving 16 bases between them. The chain's CDR3 is CASRKGTNLYNEQFF. The CDR3 DNA reads as TGTGCCAGCAGGAAGGGGACCAACCTATACAATGAGCAGTTCTTC.

This clonotype has only a few counts. The chain joins TRBV3-1 to TRBJ2-3; D ambiguous. The ends were cut back, 2 bases at V and 0 bases at J, with 3 bases in the middle. There are 13 residues in the CDR3. Germline CDR1 is LGHDT and CDR2 is YNNKEL (reference sequence). Here the CDR3 reads CASSQRSTDTQYF. CDR3 in DNA: TGTGCCAGCAGCCAACGCAGCACAGATACGCAGTATTTT.

The rearrangement links TRBV14 to TRBJ2-1; 7 bases agree with TRBD2. The ends lost 0 bases at V and 5 bases at J; junction bases unmatched: 4. Germline lookup yields CDR1 SGHDN and CDR2 FVKESK. The CDR3 is 15 residues long. CDR3 nucleotides: TGTGCCAGCAGCCAAGACCAGGGAGGGGACAATGAGCAGTTCTTC. The encoded protein is CASSQDQGGDNEQFF.

V usage is TRBV20-1 and J usage is TRBJ2-4, with D unclear. The V gene lost 1 base and the J gene lost 10 bases, with 11 bases spanning the gap. The CDR3 spans 12 residues. Per germline, CDR1 DFQATT and CDR2 SNEGSKA (reference sequence). The CDR3 protein is CSARVPGGIQYF. As DNA, the CDR3 is TGCAGTGCTAGAGTCCCGGGTGGAATTCAGTACTTC.

The chain combines TRBV15 with TRBJ1-6; D uncertain. Trimming cost V 5 bases and J 9 bases, with 8 bases left between them. This CDR3 has 12 amino acids. Germline V gene sequence: CDR1 LNHNV, CDR2 YYDKDF (reference sequence). CDR3 sequence (DNA): TGTGCCACCAGCCTCCTCCGTTCACCCCTCCACTTT. Translation: CATSLLRSPLHF. Full variable domain (missing parts from reference TRBV15 and TRBJ1-6): DAMVIQNPRYQVTQFGKPVTLSCSQTLNHNVMYWYQQKSSQAPKLLFHYYDKDFNNEADTPDNFQSRRPNTSFCFLDIRSPGLGDTAMYLCATSLLRSPLHFGNGTRLTVT.

As regards this clonotype: Relative to the germline gene, one junction end is altered; a read error may explain this. J is TRBJ1-6 and V is TRBV7-6, with D perhaps matching TRBD1 (6 bases). The germline gives CDR1 SGHVS, CDR2 FNYEAQ. CDR3 length: 15 residues. The CDR3 DNA reads as TGTGCCAGCGGCTTAGCGGCGAGGGGGAATTCACCCCTCCACTTT. Translating it yields CASGLAARGNSPLHF.

This chain links TRBV25-1 with TRBJ2-2; D gene unclear. Trimming removed 5 bases from V and 5 bases from J, with 12 bases in between. Germline-derived CDR1 and CDR2 are MGHDK and SYGVNS. This CDR3 is built from 14 residues. As DNA, the CDR3 is TGTGCCAGCAGTTGGGAAGTCCAGACCGGGGAGCTGTTTTTT. This codes for CASSWEVQTGELFF.

This clonotype was seen a handful of times. This chain connects TRBV10-2 to TRBJ2-7, with TRBD2 identical over 7 bases. J gave up 6 bases and V 6 bases, and 14 bases lay outside the gene matches. This CDR3 contains 15 residues. Germline V lookup: CDR1 WSHSY, CDR2 SAAADI. CDR3 sequence (DNA): TGCGCCAGCAGGGGTCCGGGGCTAGCGGTGGGCGAGCAGTACTTC. It translates to CASRGPGLAVGEQYF.

This clonotype turned up a few times. V gene TRBV24-1 combines with J gene TRBJ2-3; D gene unclear. The CDR3 is 14 amino acids. Trimming pared 4 bases from V and 2 bases from J, leaving 9 bases between. CDR1 is KGHDR and CDR2 is SFDVKD in the germline V gene. In DNA, the CDR3 is TGTGCCACCAGTGACGGCCCTAACACAGATACGCAGTATTTT. Amino acids: CATSDGPNTDTQYF.

This clonotype appeared a few times. The chain joins TRBV20-1 to TRBJ2-1, with 14 bases aligning to TRBD2. Per germline, CDR1 DFQATT and CDR2 SNEGSKA (reference sequence). The CDR3 length is 14 residues. Trimming cost V 5 bases and J 9 bases; bases outside gene matches: 6. This chain's CDR3 is CSARTSGGLSEQFF. CDR3 DNA sequence: TGCAGTGCTCGGACTAGCGGGGGGTTAAGTGAGCAGTTCTTC.

This clonotype has more than one count but fewer than ten. The V and J genes are TRBV7-2 and TRBJ2-3; D possibly corresponds to TRBD2 (6 bases). This CDR3 is built from 14 residues. Trimming removed 3 bases at V and 8 bases at J, with 15 bases between. The V gene's germline CDR1 is SGHTA and CDR2 FQGNSA. The CDR3: CASSFRTTTGTQYF. CDR3 coding DNA: TGTGCCAGCAGCTTCCGGACTACCACGGGTACGCAGTATTTT.

This clonotype has just a few counts. The chain recombines TRBV5-1 with TRBJ2-5; 8 positions agree with TRBD1. The CDR3 has 14 amino acids. Germline CDR1 SGHRS, CDR2 YFSETQ. J gave up 2 bases and V 8 bases, and 8 bases lay outside the gene matches. Here the CDR3 reads CASKTGTGQETQYF. CDR3 DNA sequence: TGCGCCAGTAAAACCGGGACAGGTCAAGAGACCCAGTACTTC.

The chain recombines TRBV12-3 or TRBV12-4 with TRBJ1-3, with D uncertain. The CDR3 consists of 13 residues. Trimming cost V 3 bases and J 3 bases, with 6 bases left between them. CDR3 region: CASSFPGGNTIYF. The CDR3, as DNA: TGTGCCAGCAGTTTTCCAGGTGGAAACACCATATATTTT.

This clonotype was seen a handful of times. The J gene is TRBJ1-5, the V gene TRBV6-1; perhaps TRBD1 as D (5 bases). The germline gives CDR1 MNHNS, CDR2 SASEGT. V was clipped by 0 bases and J by 3 bases, with 9 bases between them. The CDR3 has 15 amino acids. CDR3 protein: CASSEAWGNNQPQHF. The DNA for the CDR3 is TGTGCCAGCAGTGAAGCGTGGGGGAACAATCAGCCCCAGCATTTT.

This clonotype was picked up a small number of times. V gene TRBV12-3 or TRBV12-4 combines with J gene TRBJ1-5; 7 bases align to TRBD1. The CDR3 covers 16 residues. V dropped 4 bases and J dropped 5; count of bases not matched to a gene: 11. CDR3: CASSYFGRGGHQPQHF. The CDR3 DNA reads as TGTGCCAGCAGTTACTTTGGACGAGGGGGCCATCAGCCCCAGCATTTT.

This clonotype has more than one count but fewer than ten. CDR3 bases: TGTGCCAGCAGTATATTAGCAGCGGGCACAGATACGCAGTATTTT. Translated, it gives CASSILAAGTDTQYF. The rearrangement joins TRBV5-5 to TRBJ2-3; the D gene is possibly TRBD2 (5 bases). This CDR3 contains 15 residues. CDR1 and CDR2 (germline): SGHKS, YYEKEE (reference sequence). V was shortened by 5 bases and J by 1 base, with 14 bases between the two germline ends.